This TCR beta chain derives from a study of T cells in Graves' hyperthyroidism and ophthalmopathy. Points from the study as a whole: Most thyroid clonotypes expanded above 0.001 were also detected in blood. From stable hyperthyroidism, ophthalmopathy was separated by a 13 V-J model.

Remarks on this clonotype: Its specificity is not known.

J was trimmed by 7 bases and V by 4 bases; bases with no gene match: 7. Germline CDR1 is SNHLY and CDR2 is FYNNEI. The CDR3 is made up of 15 amino acids. Authors of the study amplified TCR beta CDR3 regions from RNA transcripts. The HTBI primer set was used in a first-round RT-PCR of the TCR CDR3. In TCRdb, the multiplex PCR reads were re-called with MiXCR into one record per CDR3 protein. The sample includes about 200,000 distinct CDR3 sequences, approximately 20% of them seen just once. Sequencing input: blood. This TCR came from a middle-aged man with Graves' hyperthyroidism. The V and J genes are TRBV2 and TRBJ2-1, with 10 bases that match TRBD1. CDR3 protein: CASSAGTGAGNEQFF. Here the CDR3 DNA reads TGTGCCAGCAGTGCCGGGACAGGGGCGGGAAATGAGCAGTTCTTC.